What follows are 22 T cell receptor beta chains derived from one specimen sequenced in a study of shared clonotypes between healthy human individuals (dated by TCRdb to the early 2020s). Library method: the immunoSEQ multiplex PCR assay. TCRdb obtained this table from immuneACCESS and retained in-frame rearrangements with V and J assigned. These tables miss some clones; where compared with another copy, unresolved V genes account for less than half of the shortfall, and the remainder is unexplained. The sample table records about 1 million clones; more than 60% of these occur just once. The biggest ten clones account for about 1.5% of the sample. Source material: memory CD4+ T cells sorted from blood. Reading the label with the study, this specimen's cell subset or site is: CD45RA-negative fraction. These receptor sequences come from a man aged 18 to 29 in good health.

The rearrangement joins TRBV7-8 to TRBJ1-4; D gene ambiguous. Germline loops: CDR1 SGHVS, CDR2 FQNEAQ. The CDR3 is made up of 14 amino acids. V shed 0 bases and J shed 8 bases, with 10 bases lying between them. The CDR3, as DNA: TGTGCCAGCAGCTTAGCAGGGTTGGAGGAAAAACTGTTTTTT. It encodes CASSLAGLEEKLFF.

This chain joins TRBV7-9 and TRBJ2-3; D perhaps matches TRBD1 (6 bases). This CDR3 has 13 amino acids. Per the germline V gene, CDR1 is SEHNR and CDR2 is FQNEAQ (reference sequence). V dropped 1 base and J dropped 6 bases, with 8 bases sitting between them. Written as DNA, the CDR3 is TGTGCCAGCAGCTTAGATCAGGGGGATACGCAGTATTTT. Protein product: CASSLDQGDTQYF.

This chain links TRBV5-4 with TRBJ2-1; D gene uncertain. The germline V and J ends were trimmed by 0 bases and 13 bases, with 11 bases remaining between them. This CDR3 spans 12 amino acids. The germline gives CDR1 SGHNT, CDR2 YYREEE (reference sequence). CDR3 nucleotide sequence: TGTGCCAGCAGCTTGGACTACCTAGTACAGTTCTTC. As protein: CASSLDYLVQFF.

This clone occurred a few times. The chain joins TRBV30 to TRBJ1-5; D possibly corresponds to TRBD1 (6 bases). This CDR3 contains 14 residues. Trimming took 5 bases from V and 0 from J, leaving 11 bases between them. Germline V gives CDR1 GTSNPN, CDR2 SVGIG (reference sequence). The CDR3 DNA is TGTGCCTGGGGACAGATGAATAGCAATCAGCCCCAGCATTTT. Its translation: CAWGQMNSNQPQHF.

This rearrangement joins TRBV28 to TRBJ1-4, with D unclear. The V end lost 3 bases, the J end lost 7 bases, and 12 bases lay between the germline ends. Germline lookup yields CDR1 MDHEN and CDR2 SYDVKM. This CDR3 contains 14 residues. In nucleotides, the CDR3 is TGTGCCAGCAGTTTCGGCCATAAGGGTGAAAAACTGTTTTTT. This codes for CASSFGHKGEKLFF.

This clone was observed a handful of times. The J gene is TRBJ2-1, the V gene TRBV7-6, with a possible D match to TRBD2 (6 bases). The CDR3 is 16 residues long. Per germline, CDR1 SGHVS and CDR2 FNYEAQ. V shed 4 bases and J shed 2 bases, with 15 bases lying between them. The CDR3 bases are TGTGCCAGCAGCTCCGGGACTCCTGGCGCCTACAATGAGCAGTTCTTC. This translates into CASSSGTPGAYNEQFF.

This clone was seen once. This specimen includes other DNA sequences encoding the same CDR3. The chain links TRBV28 to TRBJ1-2, with no clear D. The CDR3 has 12 residues. The V end lost 6 bases, the J end lost 4 bases, and 9 bases lay between the germline ends. CDR1 is MDHEN and CDR2 is SYDVKM in the germline V gene. The CDR3 loop reads CASSPVGYGYTF. CDR3 coding DNA: TGTGCCAGCAGCCCGGTTGGCTATGGCTACACCTTC.

This sequence joins TRBV19 and TRBJ1-5; D call uncertain. The CDR3 is made up of 13 amino acids. Trimming cost V 3 bases and J 4 bases, with 7 bases left between them. Germline CDR1 LNHDA, CDR2 SQIVND (reference sequence). The CDR3 is CASSMRGNQPQHF. CDR3 DNA: TGTGCCAGTAGTATGAGAGGTAATCAGCCCCAGCATTTT.

This sequence joins TRBV19 and TRBJ1-5; D is perhaps TRBD1 (6 bases). There are 16 residues in the CDR3. The germline CDR1 and CDR2 sequences are LNHDA and SQIVND (reference sequence). Between the trimmed V and J ends, which lost 6 bases and 7 bases, there was a span of 22 bases. As DNA, the CDR3 is TGTGCCAGTAGCCCTCTCGAGGGGGTAGGGGGGCAGCCCCAGCATTTT. Its protein is CASSPLEGVGGQPQHF.

The CDR3 here is CASSGSGGETQYF. For the CDR3, the DNA is TGTGCCAGCAGCGGCAGCGGGGGGGAGACCCAGTACTTC. V usage is TRBV11-3 and J usage is TRBJ2-5, with TRBD2 matching over 9 bases. The CDR3 contains 13 residues. V was pared by 5 bases and J by 5 bases, with 3 bases of the junction left unmatched. Looked up from germline, CDR1 is SGHNT and CDR2 is YENEEA.

This clone was detected many times. The chain joins TRBV11-2 to TRBJ2-7; 9 bases are a match to TRBD1. Germline values: CDR1 SGHAT, CDR2 FQNNGV. This CDR3 has 16 residues. The J segment lost 1 base and the V segment lost 1 base, leaving 5 bases of the junction unmatched. The CDR3 sequence: CASSLVGQGSSYEQYF. DNA for the CDR3: TGTGCCAGCAGCTTAGTAGGACAGGGGTCATCCTACGAGCAGTACTTC.

V and J are TRBV10-3 and TRBJ1-2; TRBD1 agrees at 9 bases. Germline-derived CDR1 and CDR2 are ENHRY and SYGVKD. V lost 8 bases and J lost 7; bases outside the gene matches: 11. The CDR3 has 14 residues. The CDR3 region is CAILAGQGNGGYTF. The CDR3 nucleotides read TGTGCCATCTTAGCAGGACAGGGGAATGGTGGCTACACCTTC.

This clone was detected ten times or more. The rearrangement joins TRBV5-1 to TRBJ1-6; no reliable D call. This CDR3 contains 14 residues. Germline V gene lookup returns CDR1 SGHRS and CDR2 YFSETQ. Trimming pared 2 bases from V and 8 bases from J, leaving 11 bases between. Here the CDR3 DNA reads TGCGCCAGCAGCTTAAGTGTTGGTGATTCACCCCTCCACTTT. It yields the protein CASSLSVGDSPLHF.

The chain combines TRBV18 with TRBJ1-3; D unresolved. The V gene's germline CDR1 is KGHSH and CDR2 LQKENI. The CDR3 is 15 amino acids. V lost 4 bases, J lost 0 bases, and 10 bases lay in between. CDR3 coding DNA: TGTGCCAGCTCACTCAGTGCCGACTCTGGAAACACCATATATTTT. Translating it yields CASSLSADSGNTIYF.

J is TRBJ2-2 and V is TRBV7-9, with 11 nucleotides matching TRBD2. Germline loops: CDR1 SEHNR, CDR2 FQNEAQ (reference sequence). CDR3 length: 15 residues. Trimming at V came to 9 bases and at J to 2 bases, leaving 5 bases not matched to a gene. The DNA of the CDR3 is TGTGCCAGACCGGGACTAGCGGAAAACACCGGGGAGCTGTTTTTT. Protein sequence: CARPGLAENTGELFF.

This chain uses TRBV18 with TRBJ2-2, with a tentative D call TRBD2 (6 bases). The ends were cut back, 3 bases at V and 3 bases at J, with 11 bases in the middle. The CDR3 length is 15 residues. Germline CDR1 KGHSH, CDR2 LQKENI. The CDR3 is CASSPGGGYTGELFF. The DNA of the CDR3 is TGTGCCAGCTCACCGGGAGGAGGGTACACCGGGGAGCTGTTTTTT.

V gene TRBV7-6 combines with J gene TRBJ2-5; possible D gene TRBD1, 7 bases. V was pared by 5 bases and J by 5 bases, with 18 bases between. The CDR3 consists of 15 residues. CDR1 SGHVS and CDR2 FNYEAQ come from the germline V gene. This chain's CDR3 is CASSGNRGGTETQYF. CDR3 in DNA: TGTGCCAGCAGCGGTAACAGGGGAGGAACGGAGACCCAGTACTTC.

This rearrangement joins TRBV10-3 to TRBJ2-1, with 11 bases matching TRBD1. The V and J ends lost 6 bases and 8 bases, in that order; junction bases with no gene match: 0. Per the germline V gene, CDR1 is ENHRY and CDR2 is SYGVKD. The CDR3 length is 12 residues. The CDR3 protein is CAIRGQGDEQFF. DNA of the CDR3: TGTGCCATCAGGGGACAGGGGGATGAGCAGTTCTTC.

CDR3 protein: CASSQGTGSGNTIYF. The CDR3 DNA follows: TGCGCCAGCAGCCAAGGGACAGGCTCTGGAAACACCATATATTTT. This chain uses TRBV5-1 with TRBJ1-3; 8 nucleotides align to TRBD1. With 4 bases clipped from V and 0 bases from J, the junction kept 3 bases outside the gene matches. The CDR3 loop spans 15 amino acids. CDR1 is SGHRS and CDR2 is YFSETQ in the germline V gene. Drawing the rest from reference TRBV5-1 and TRBJ1-3, the complete variable domain is KAGVTQTPRYLIKTRGQQVTLSCSPISGHRSVSWYQQTPGQGLQFLFEYFSETQRNKGNFPGRFSGRQFSNSRSEMNVSTLELGDSALYLCASSQGTGSGNTIYFGEGSWLTVV.

V usage is TRBV7-2 and J usage is TRBJ2-1, with 16 bases aligning to TRBD2. The germline V gene encodes CDR1 SGHTA and CDR2 FQGNSA. The J segment lost 1 base and the V segment lost 3 bases, leaving 3 bases of the junction unmatched. The CDR3 sequence is 18 residues long. The CDR3 sequence: CASSFGTSGRASYNEQFF. The CDR3 coding sequence is TGTGCCAGCAGCTTCGGGACTAGCGGGAGGGCTTCCTACAATGAGCAGTTCTTC.

This clone showed up just once. The V call is TRBV30, the J call TRBJ1-4, with D maybe TRBD1 (6 bases). Germline V gene lookup returns CDR1 GTSNPN and CDR2 SVGIG (reference sequence). V dropped 2 bases and J dropped 8 bases, with 18 bases sitting between them. The CDR3 contains 15 residues. CDR3 in amino acids: CAWSTPQGMREKLFF. CDR3 DNA sequence: TGTGCCTGGAGTACCCCACAGGGTATGAGGGAAAAACTGTTTTTT.

The chain links TRBV4-1 to TRBJ2-5; no reliable D call. V was clipped by 4 bases and J by 5 bases, with 14 bases between them. The CDR3 is 14 residues long. Per germline, CDR1 MGHRA and CDR2 YSYEKL. The CDR3 is CASSPERSGETQYF. The DNA of the CDR3 is TGCGCCAGCAGCCCGGAGCGTAGTGGGGAGACCCAGTACTTC.